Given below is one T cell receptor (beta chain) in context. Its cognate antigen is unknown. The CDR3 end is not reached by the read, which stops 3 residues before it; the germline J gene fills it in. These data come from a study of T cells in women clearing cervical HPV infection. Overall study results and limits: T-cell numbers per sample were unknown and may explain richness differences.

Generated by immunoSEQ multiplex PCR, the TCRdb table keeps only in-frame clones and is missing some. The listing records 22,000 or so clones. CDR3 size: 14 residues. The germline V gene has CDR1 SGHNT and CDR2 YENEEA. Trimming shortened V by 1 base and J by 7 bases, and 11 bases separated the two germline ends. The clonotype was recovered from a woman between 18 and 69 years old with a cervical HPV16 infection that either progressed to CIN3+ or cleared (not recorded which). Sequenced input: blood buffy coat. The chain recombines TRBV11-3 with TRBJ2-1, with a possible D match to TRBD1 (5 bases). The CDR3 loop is CASSLGLQGNEQFF. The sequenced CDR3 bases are TGTGCCAGCAGCTTAGGTCTGCAGGGAAATGAG.